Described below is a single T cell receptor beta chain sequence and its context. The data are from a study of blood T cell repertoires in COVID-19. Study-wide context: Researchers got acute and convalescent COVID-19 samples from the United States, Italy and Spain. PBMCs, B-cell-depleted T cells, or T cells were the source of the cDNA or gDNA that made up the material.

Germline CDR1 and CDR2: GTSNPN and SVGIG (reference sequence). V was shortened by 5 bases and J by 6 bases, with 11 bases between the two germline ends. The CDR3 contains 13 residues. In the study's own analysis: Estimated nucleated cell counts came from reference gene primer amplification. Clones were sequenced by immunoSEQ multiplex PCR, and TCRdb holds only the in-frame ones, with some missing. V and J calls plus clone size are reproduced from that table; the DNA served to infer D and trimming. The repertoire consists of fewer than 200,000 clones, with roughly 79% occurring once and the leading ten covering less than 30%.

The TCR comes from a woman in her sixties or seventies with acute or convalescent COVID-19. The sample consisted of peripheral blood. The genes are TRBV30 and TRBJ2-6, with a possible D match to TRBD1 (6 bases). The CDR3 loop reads CAWARGPANVLTF. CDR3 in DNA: TGTGCCTGGGCCAGGGGCCCGGCCAACGTCCTGACTTTC.